The 4 T cell receptor beta chains listed next were all sequenced from one sample in a study of blood T cell repertoires in COVID-19. TCRdb's table, derived via immunoSEQ multiplex PCR, lists solely in-frame clones and lacks some. The table lists approximately 130,000 clones, 81% of them singletons. Sample: peripheral blood. The receptor source for this set is a woman aged 60 to 75 with active or convalescent COVID-19.

V usage is TRBV5-1 and J usage is TRBJ2-7; TRBD2 is a possible D gene (6 bases). This CDR3 is 16 amino acids long. V was pared by 1 base and J by 2 bases, with 16 bases between. Germline V gene sequence: CDR1 SGHRS, CDR2 YFSETQ. The CDR3 DNA follows: TGCGCCAGCAGCTTGAATGTGGAGGGTTTTGCCTACGAGCAGTACTTC. The encoded protein is CASSLNVEGFAYEQYF.

A single count supports this clone. The CDR3 is CATSRDGNAYEQYV. CDR3 sequence (DNA): TGTGCCACCAGCAGAGACGGTAACGCGTACGAGCAGTACGTC. The rearrangement links TRBV15 to TRBJ2-7; no reliable D call. Germline CDR1 LNHNV, CDR2 YYDKDF (reference sequence). The CDR3 sequence is 14 residues long. V lost 0 bases and J lost 4, with 10 bases in between.

The chain couples TRBV7-2 to TRBJ2-7; D is uncertain. CDR1 is SGHTA and CDR2 is FQGNSA in the germline V gene. CDR3 size: 13 residues. V was clipped by 3 bases and J by 1 base, with 7 bases between them. For the CDR3, the DNA is TGTGCCAGCAGCTTGAGTGGTTCCTACGAGCAGTACTTC. It encodes CASSLSGSYEQYF.

The chain joins TRBV7-6 to TRBJ2-5, with D hard to call. This CDR3 spans 15 amino acids. The germline V gene has CDR1 SGHVS and CDR2 FNYEAQ. Trimming removed 1 base at V and 3 bases at J, with 12 bases between. CDR3 coding DNA: TGTGCCAGCAGCTTAGAAGTGGAGTCGGAAGAGACCCAGTACTTC. Amino acid sequence: CASSLEVESEETQYF. The full variable domain, its missing parts supplied by reference TRBV7-6 and TRBJ2-5, is GAGVSQSPRYKVTKRGQDVALRCDPISGHVSLYWYRQALGQGPEFLTYFNYEAQQDKSGLPNDRFSAERPEGSISTLTIQRTEQRDSAMYRCASSLEVESEETQYFGPGTRLLVL.